This T cell receptor (beta chain) was documented in a study of T cell clusters in autoimmune cytopenias. Study-level background: The median distinct TRB clonotype count was 2,000 to 2,500 per sample, from a median 51,575 reads. Study results and caveats: Physiological T cell clusters of healthy donors were apparently absent in primary autoimmune cytopenia patients.

This CDR3 has 11 residues. CDR1 is MNHNS, CDR2 SASEGT, per germline. Each sample's input was approximately 0.25 ug genomic DNA, some 38,000 genome equivalents. Remarks on this clonotype: Its matching antigen is unknown.

Multiplex touch-down PCR amplified TRB using TRB-A and TRB-B pools in one tube. TCRdb reprocessed the multiplex PCR reads; each CDR3 protein has one entry and no DNA is given. The sample's table shows about 12,000 distinct CDR3 sequences. This receptor was identified in a human donor with an autoimmune cytopenia or autoimmune hepatitis (not recorded which). Source material: peripheral blood. J is TRBJ2-3 and V is TRBV6-1. CDR3 sequence reads: CASSFPDTQYF.